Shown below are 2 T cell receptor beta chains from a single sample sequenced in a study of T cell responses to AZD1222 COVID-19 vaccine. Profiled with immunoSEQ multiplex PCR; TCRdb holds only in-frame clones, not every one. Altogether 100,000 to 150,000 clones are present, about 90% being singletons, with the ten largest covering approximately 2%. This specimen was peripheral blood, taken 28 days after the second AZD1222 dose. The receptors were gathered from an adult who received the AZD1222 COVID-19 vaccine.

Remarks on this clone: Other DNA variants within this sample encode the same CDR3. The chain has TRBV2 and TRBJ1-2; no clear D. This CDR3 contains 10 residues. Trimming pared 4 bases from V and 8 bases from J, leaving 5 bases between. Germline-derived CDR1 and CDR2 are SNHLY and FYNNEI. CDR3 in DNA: TGTGCCAGCAGTGGTGGGGGCTACACCTTC. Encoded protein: CASSGGGYTF.

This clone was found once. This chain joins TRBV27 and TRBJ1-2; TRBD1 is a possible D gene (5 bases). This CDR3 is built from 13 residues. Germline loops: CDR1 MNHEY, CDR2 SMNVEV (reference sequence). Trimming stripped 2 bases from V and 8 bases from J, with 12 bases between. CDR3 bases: TGTGCCAGCAGTTTAGTGCAGGGATGGGGCTACACCTTC. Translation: CASSLVQGWGYTF.